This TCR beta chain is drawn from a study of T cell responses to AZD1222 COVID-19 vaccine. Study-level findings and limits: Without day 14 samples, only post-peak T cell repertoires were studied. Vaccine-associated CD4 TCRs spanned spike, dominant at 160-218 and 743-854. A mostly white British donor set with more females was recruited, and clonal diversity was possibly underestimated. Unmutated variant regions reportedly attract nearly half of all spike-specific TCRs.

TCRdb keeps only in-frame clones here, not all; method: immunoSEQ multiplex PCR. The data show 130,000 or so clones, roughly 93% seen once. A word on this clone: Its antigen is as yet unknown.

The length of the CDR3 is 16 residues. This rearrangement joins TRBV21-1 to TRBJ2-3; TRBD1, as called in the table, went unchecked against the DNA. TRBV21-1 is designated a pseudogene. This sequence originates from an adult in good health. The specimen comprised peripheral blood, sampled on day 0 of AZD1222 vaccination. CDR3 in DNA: TGTGCCAGCACCACCCTGGGCACCGCTAGCACAGATACGCAGTATTTT. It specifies CASTTLGTASTDTQYF.